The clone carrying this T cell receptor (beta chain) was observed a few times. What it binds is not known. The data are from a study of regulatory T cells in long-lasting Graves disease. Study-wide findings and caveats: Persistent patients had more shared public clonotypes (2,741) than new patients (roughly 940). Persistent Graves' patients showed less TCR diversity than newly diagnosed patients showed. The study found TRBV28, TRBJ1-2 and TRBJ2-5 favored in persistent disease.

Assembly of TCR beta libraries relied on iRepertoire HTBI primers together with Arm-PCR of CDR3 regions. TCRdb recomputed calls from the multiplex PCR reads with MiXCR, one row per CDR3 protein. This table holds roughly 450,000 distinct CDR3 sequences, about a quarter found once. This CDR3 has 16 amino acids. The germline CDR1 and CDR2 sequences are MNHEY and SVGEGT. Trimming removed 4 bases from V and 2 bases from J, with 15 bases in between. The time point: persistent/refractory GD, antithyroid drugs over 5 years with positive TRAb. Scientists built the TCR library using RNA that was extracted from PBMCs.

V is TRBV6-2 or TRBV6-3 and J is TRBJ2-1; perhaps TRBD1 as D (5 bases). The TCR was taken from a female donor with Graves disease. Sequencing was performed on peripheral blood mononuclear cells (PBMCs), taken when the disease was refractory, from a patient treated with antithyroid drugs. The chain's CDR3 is CASSFNPRVPYNEQFF. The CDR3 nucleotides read TGTGCCAGCAGTTTCAATCCCAGGGTACCCTACAATGAGCAGTTCTTC.